The next 27 T cell receptor beta chains were all read from a single sample in a study of blood T cell repertoires in COVID-19. The assay was immunoSEQ multiplex PCR, and TCRdb's table has in-frame clones only and misses some. This table holds about 80,000 clones, around 80% found once. Material for sequencing was peripheral blood. These receptor sequences come from a man aged 80 or over with active or convalescent COVID-19.

The V gene is TRBV7-9, the J gene TRBJ1-2, with D tentatively TRBD1 (5 bases). V was clipped by 5 bases and J by 4 bases, with 11 bases between them. The CDR3 extends over 13 amino acids. Per germline, CDR1 SEHNR and CDR2 FQNEAQ (reference sequence). CDR3 protein: CASSVDQGYGYTF. CDR3 sequence (DNA): TGTGCCAGCAGCGTAGACCAGGGCTATGGCTACACCTTC.

This chain joins TRBV6-5 and TRBJ1-1; D is uncertain. V shed 10 bases and J shed 5 bases, with 14 bases lying between them. The CDR3 runs 12 residues. Looked up from germline, CDR1 is MNHEY and CDR2 is SVGAGI. The DNA for the CDR3 is TGTGCCACCACAGCCTTTGGTACTGAAGCTTTCTTT. It is translated as CATTAFGTEAFF.

This clone was detected only once. J is TRBJ1-2 and V is TRBV5-3; D unresolved. TRBV5-3 is assigned to the ORF class and has an uncertain function. This CDR3 contains 11 residues. Between the trimmed V and J ends, which lost 4 bases and 8 bases, there was a span of 9 bases. CDR3 sequence reads: CARSPEEGYTF. As DNA, the CDR3 is TGTGCCAGAAGCCCTGAGGAGGGCTACACCTTC.

The chain joins TRBV7-8 to TRBJ2-7; tentative D call: TRBD2 (5 bases). The CDR3 is 16 residues long. Trimming stripped 1 base from V and 1 base from J, with 14 bases between. Germline V gives CDR1 SGHVS, CDR2 FQNEAQ. The CDR3 loop is CASSLGGSGISYEQYF. Written as DNA, the CDR3 is TGTGCCAGCAGCTTAGGAGGATCGGGGATATCCTACGAGCAGTACTTC.

The chain uses TRBV9 and TRBJ1-1, with 11 bases lining up with TRBD1. This CDR3 is built from 15 residues. The ends lost 3 bases at V and 6 bases at J; junction bases unmatched: 7. The germline CDR1 and CDR2 sequences are SGDLS and YYNGEE. In nucleotides, the CDR3 is TGTGCCAGCAGCGCCCGGGACAGGGGGTCTTCTGAAGCTTTCTTT. This encodes CASSARDRGSSEAFF.

The sample holds one count of this clone. In DNA form, the CDR3 reads TGTGCCTGGAGCCCCGCGGATGGCTACACCTTC. Its translation is CAWSPADGYTF. J is TRBJ1-2 and V is TRBV30; D gene unclear. This CDR3 has 11 amino acids. Germline values: CDR1 GTSNPN, CDR2 SVGIG (reference sequence). The V gene lost 3 bases and the J gene lost 6 bases, with 8 bases spanning the gap. Based on the CDR3 plus reference TRBV30 and TRBJ1-2, the full variable domain is SQTIHQWPATLVQPVGSPLSLECTVEGTSNPNLYWYRQAAGRGLQLLFYSVGIGQISSEVPQNLSASRPQDRQFILSSKKLLLSDSGFYLCAWSPADGYTFGSGTRLTVV.

The rearrangement links TRBV19 to TRBJ1-2; maybe TRBD1 (6 bases). Trimming cost V 8 bases and J 0 bases, with 13 bases left between them. Germline CDR1 reads LNHDA; CDR2 reads SQIVND (reference sequence). CDR3 length: 14 residues. CDR3 in amino acids: CASRNREPNYGYTF. The CDR3 bases are TGTGCCAGTCGCAACAGGGAACCTAACTATGGCTACACCTTC. Using reference TRBV19 and TRBJ1-2 for the parts outside the CDR3, the full variable domain is DGGITQSPKYLFRKEGQNVTLSCEQNLNHDAMYWYRQDPGQGLRLIYYSQIVNDFQKGDIAEGYSVSREKKESFPLTVTSAQKNPTAFYLCASRNREPNYGYTFGSGTRLTVV.

J is TRBJ2-1 and V is TRBV5-1; 10 positions match TRBD2. The CDR3 is 15 residues long. After removal of 0 bases from V and 8 bases from J, the junction contained 5 bases not matched to a gene. Germline CDR1 and CDR2: SGHRS and YFSETQ. Written as DNA, the CDR3 is TGCGCCAGCAGCTTGGTCCCTAGCGGGAGTTATGAGCAGTTCTTC. Protein sequence: CASSLVPSGSYEQFF.

The chain uses TRBV6-2 or TRBV6-3 and TRBJ2-5, with 14 bases lining up with TRBD2. The V gene end was trimmed by 0 bases and the J gene end by 2 bases; junction bases not matched to a gene: 11. The CDR3 has 20 residues. CDR1 MNHEY and CDR2 SVGEGT come from the germline V gene. CDR3 in amino acids: CASSYSKTSGRAGWQETQYF. For the CDR3, the DNA is TGTGCCAGCAGTTACTCGAAGACTAGCGGGAGGGCCGGGTGGCAAGAGACCCAGTACTTC.

The rearrangement joins TRBV6-2 or TRBV6-3 to TRBJ2-5; 7 bases map to TRBD1. The CDR3 is made up of 15 amino acids. The junction had 9 bases not matched to a gene; V was cut back by 5 bases and J by 3 bases. Looked up from germline, CDR1 is MNHEY and CDR2 is SVGEGT. CDR3 in amino acids: CASSNRDRPEETQYF. DNA of the CDR3: TGTGCCAGCAGTAACCGGGACAGACCAGAAGAGACCCAGTACTTC.

The rearrangement links TRBV9 to TRBJ1-2, with 7 bases identical to TRBD1. Trimming cost V 5 bases and J 3 bases; bases outside gene matches: 7. Germline CDR1 and CDR2: SGDLS and YYNGEE. CDR3 length: 14 amino acids. CDR3 nucleotides: TGTGCCAGCAGTAAGGGGGCGGCGGACTATGGCTACACCTTC. The encoded protein is CASSKGAADYGYTF.

The CDR3 region is CASSPRTSAYEQYF. In DNA, the CDR3 is TGTGCCAGCAGCCCACGGACTAGCGCCTACGAGCAGTACTTC. The gene calls are TRBV11-2 and TRBJ2-7; 9 bases are a match to TRBD2. V shed 5 bases and J 2 bases; nucleotides not matched to a gene: 4. The length of the CDR3 is 14 residues. Germline V gene lookup returns CDR1 SGHAT and CDR2 FQNNGV.

The rearrangement uses TRBV5-4 and TRBJ2-7; 8 bases fit TRBD2. Unmatched junction bases numbered 8, after V lost 3 bases and J lost 0 bases. Germline values: CDR1 SGHNT, CDR2 YYREEE (reference sequence). This CDR3 region has 16 residues. The CDR3 loop reads CASSSGSGTLSYEQYF. The CDR3 DNA is TGTGCCAGCAGCTCCGGTAGCGGGACCCTCTCCTACGAGCAGTACTTC.

The chain combines TRBV4-2 with TRBJ2-7; 7 bases fit TRBD1. The V and J ends lost 3 bases and 2 bases, in that order; junction bases with no gene match: 4. Germline CDR1 LGHNA, CDR2 YNFKEQ. CDR3 length: 14 amino acids. The CDR3 sequence is CASSHRTGTYEQYF. The CDR3 DNA sequence: TGTGCCAGCAGCCACCGGACAGGCACCTACGAGCAGTACTTC.

The chain carries TRBV14 and TRBJ1-2; D is unclear. The CDR3 sequence is 12 residues long. Germline CDR1 and CDR2: SGHDN and FVKESK. V lost 3 bases, J lost 4 bases, and 6 bases lay in between. CDR3: CASSHGVYGYTF. CDR3 nucleotide sequence: TGTGCCAGCAGCCACGGAGTCTATGGCTACACCTTC.

The chain carries TRBV19 and TRBJ1-2, with D unclear. Germline V gives CDR1 LNHDA, CDR2 SQIVND (reference sequence). V gave up 3 bases and J gave up 2 bases, with 7 bases separating them. CDR3 length: 13 residues. The CDR3 protein is CASSITGNYGYTF. CDR3 sequence (DNA): TGTGCCAGTAGTATCACCGGGAACTATGGCTACACCTTC.

About this clone itself: A junction boundary mismatches the germline segment, possibly from a read error. The V gene is TRBV7-9, the J gene TRBJ1-2; D gene unclear. The CDR3 runs 15 residues. In germline, CDR1 is SEHNR, CDR2 FQNEAQ (reference sequence). CDR3 sequence (DNA): TGTGCCAGCACCTTAGGTAGCAGTTGGAGCTATGGCTACACCTTC. This sequence encodes CASTLGSSWSYGYTF. Combining the CDR3 with reference TRBV7-9 and TRBJ1-2 gives the whole variable domain DTGVSQNPRHKITKRGQNVTFRCDPISEHNRLYWYRQTLGQGPEFLTYFQNEAQLEKSRLLSDRFSAERPKGSFSTLEIQRTEQGDSAMYLCASTLGSSWSYGYTFGSGTRLTVV.

This clone was observed a single time. The CDR3 coding sequence is TGTGCCAGCAGCTTAGAGGCGGGAGGGTACTACAATGAGCAGTTCTTC. Protein: CASSLEAGGYYNEQFF. The V call is TRBV7-9, the J call TRBJ2-1; 9 bases fit TRBD2. This CDR3 is 16 amino acids long. J gave up 3 bases and V 1 base, and 4 bases lay outside the gene matches. The germline V gene encodes CDR1 SEHNR and CDR2 FQNEAQ (reference sequence).

The chain links TRBV2 to TRBJ2-5; no reliable D call. Germline loops: CDR1 SNHLY, CDR2 FYNNEI. There are 12 residues in the CDR3. V was cut by 1 base and J by 9 bases, with 9 bases left in between. DNA of the CDR3: TGTGCCAGCAGTGAAGGGTTAGCTTCCCAGTACTTC. Protein product: CASSEGLASQYF.

The J gene is TRBJ1-1, the V gene TRBV6-2 or TRBV6-3; 7 nucleotides match TRBD1. V was pared by 2 bases and J by 5 bases, with 2 bases of the junction left unmatched. Germline V gives CDR1 MNHEY, CDR2 SVGEGT. This CDR3 has 13 residues. CDR3 bases: TGTGCCAGCAGTTACCAGGGGGAAACTGAAGCTTTCTTT. Encoded protein: CASSYQGETEAFF.

The chain employs TRBV2 and TRBJ2-6; TRBD1 aligns across 12 bases. Germline values: CDR1 SNHLY, CDR2 FYNNEI. The CDR3 contains 17 residues. Unmatched junction bases numbered 6, after V lost 5 bases and J lost 4 bases. The CDR3 DNA is TGTGCCAGCAGTTCCGGGACAGGGGGCTCCGGGGCCAACGTCCTGACTTTC. Amino acids: CASSSGTGGSGANVLTF.

The chain carries TRBV2 and TRBJ2-3, with D possibly matching TRBD1 (6 bases). This CDR3 region has 14 residues. Per the germline V gene, CDR1 is SNHLY and CDR2 is FYNNEI. Trimming left V 6 bases short and J 2 bases short, with 12 bases between. In nucleotides, the CDR3 is TGTGCCAGCAGGATGGACAGCAACACAGATACGCAGTATTTT. Protein: CASRMDSNTDTQYF.

This clone was counted once. The chain recombines TRBV30 with TRBJ2-2; D unresolved. CDR1 GTSNPN and CDR2 SVGIG come from the germline V gene (reference sequence). The CDR3 is 12 residues long. V shed 2 bases and J shed 7 bases, with 8 bases lying between them. CDR3 protein: CAWSRSDGELFF. The CDR3 DNA reads TGTGCCTGGAGTCGGAGCGACGGGGAGCTGTTTTTT. Combining the CDR3 with reference TRBV30 and TRBJ2-2 gives the whole variable domain SQTIHQWPATLVQPVGSPLSLECTVEGTSNPNLYWYRQAAGRGLQLLFYSVGIGQISSEVPQNLSASRPQDRQFILSSKKLLLSDSGFYLCAWSRSDGELFFGEGSRLTVL.

The rearrangement links TRBV10-1 to TRBJ2-1, with TRBD2 matching over 8 bases. The V segment lost 3 bases and the J segment 9 bases; nucleotides outside the gene matches: 10. CDR3 length: 15 residues. Germline CDR1 is WNHNN and CDR2 is SYGVQD (reference sequence). CDR3 sequence reads: CASSESRGGPSEQFF. DNA for the CDR3: TGCGCCAGCAGTGAATCACGGGGGGGCCCCAGTGAGCAGTTCTTC.

This chain joins TRBV7-2 and TRBJ2-1; 7 bases are shared with TRBD2. CDR1 SGHTA and CDR2 FQGNSA come from the germline V gene. The CDR3 has 14 amino acids. The J segment lost 8 bases and the V segment lost 5 bases, leaving 9 bases of the junction unmatched. The CDR3 coding sequence is TGTGCCAGCAGCGTGACTAGCAGGAGGGATGAGCAGTTCTTC. Amino acids: CASSVTSRRDEQFF.

Only a few counts were recorded for this clone. Here the CDR3 DNA reads TGTGCCAGCAGCTTAGGAACAGGGCCCTCCTACGAGCAGTACTTC. Protein product: CASSLGTGPSYEQYF. V is TRBV7-2 and J is TRBJ2-7; D is perhaps TRBD1 (6 bases). The CDR3 consists of 15 residues. The V end was cut by 1 base, the J end by 0 bases, with 10 bases between. Germline values: CDR1 SGHTA, CDR2 FQGNSA.

The V and J genes are TRBV2 and TRBJ2-5; D perhaps matches TRBD1 (5 bases). The germline V gene encodes CDR1 SNHLY and CDR2 FYNNEI. The CDR3 is 15 amino acids. The V gene lost 5 bases and the J gene lost 4 bases, with 17 bases spanning the gap. This chain's CDR3 is CASSTLGQGGETQYF. The DNA of the CDR3 is TGTGCCAGCAGTACCTTGGGGCAGGGCGGAGAGACCCAGTACTTC.